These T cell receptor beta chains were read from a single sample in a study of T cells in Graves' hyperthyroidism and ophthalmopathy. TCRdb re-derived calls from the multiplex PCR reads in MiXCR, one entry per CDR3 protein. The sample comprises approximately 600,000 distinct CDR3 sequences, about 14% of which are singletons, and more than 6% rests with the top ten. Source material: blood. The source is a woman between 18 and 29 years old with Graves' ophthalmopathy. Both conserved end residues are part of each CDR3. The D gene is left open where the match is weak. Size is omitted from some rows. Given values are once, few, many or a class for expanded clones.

CDR3aa: CASSPGTGRSEQYF
CDR3nt: TGTGCCAGCAGCCCCGGGACAGGCAGATCTGAGCAGTACTTC
j_gene: TRBJ2-7
len: 14
d_gene: TRBD1
v_gene: TRBV9
abundance: .

CDR3aa: CASSEAGGNQPQHF
CDR3nt: TGTGCCAGCAGTGAGGCTGGTGGCAATCAGCCCCAGCATTTT
j_gene: TRBJ1-5
len: 14
d_gene: .
v_gene: TRBV6-1
abundance: .

CDR3aa: CASSATKPYEQYF
CDR3nt: TGTGCCAGCAGTGCGACAAAGCCCTACGAGCAGTACTTC
j_gene: TRBJ2-7
len: 13
d_gene: .
v_gene: TRBV6-1
abundance: .

CDR3aa: CASSLAGPTNEKLFF
CDR3nt: TGTGCCAGCAGCCTGGCGGGCCCCACGAATGAAAAACTGTTTTTT
j_gene: TRBJ1-4
len: 15
d_gene: .
v_gene: TRBV7-9
abundance: few

CDR3aa: CASRSAGPLNSPLHF
CDR3nt: TGTGCCAGCAGATCCGCAGGGCCGCTAAATTCACCCCTCCACTTT
j_gene: TRBJ1-6
len: 15
d_gene: .
v_gene: TRBV12-3/TRBV12-4
abundance: many

CDR3aa: CSASSPGQRNQPQHF
CDR3nt: TGCAGTGCTTCTTCCCCGGGACAGAGAAATCAGCCCCAGCATTTT
j_gene: TRBJ1-5
len: 15
d_gene: TRBD1
v_gene: TRBV20-1
abundance: many

CDR3aa: CASSLRTGEYEKLFF
CDR3nt: TGTGCCAGCAGCTTAAGAACAGGGGAGTATGAAAAACTGTTTTTT
j_gene: TRBJ1-4
len: 15
d_gene: TRBD1
v_gene: TRBV7-9
abundance: many

CDR3aa: CASSVGGGWSYNEQFF
CDR3nt: TGTGCCAGCAGCGTGGGGGGAGGGTGGTCCTACAATGAGCAGTTCTTC
j_gene: TRBJ2-1
len: 16
d_gene: TRBD2
v_gene: TRBV9
abundance: .

CDR3aa: CASSDSPNTEAFF
CDR3nt: TGTGCCAGCAGTGACAGTCCGAACACTGAAGCTTTCTTT
j_gene: TRBJ1-1
len: 13
d_gene: .
v_gene: TRBV2
abundance: many

CDR3aa: CASSPPRQGLSYEQYF
CDR3nt: TGTGCCAGCTCACCACCGCGACAGGGGCTTTCCTACGAGCAGTACTTC
j_gene: TRBJ2-7
len: 16
d_gene: TRBD1
v_gene: TRBV18
abundance: many

CDR3aa: CASSRKGQPPTNYGYTF
CDR3nt: TGTGCCAGCAGCAGAAAGGGACAGCCGCCTACTAACTATGGCTACACCTTC
j_gene: TRBJ1-2
len: 17
d_gene: TRBD1
v_gene: TRBV6-1
abundance: .

CDR3aa: CASSSSPRFPGGLGYTF
CDR3nt: TGTGCCAGCAGCTCCTCCCCCAGGTTCCCAGGGGGCCTCGGCTACACCTTC
j_gene: TRBJ1-2
len: 17
d_gene: TRBD1
v_gene: TRBV5-6
abundance: many

CDR3aa: CARNSGTSGTLNNEQFF
CDR3nt: TGTGCCCGGAACTCCGGGACTAGCGGGACTTTAAACAATGAGCAGTTCTTC
j_gene: TRBJ2-1
len: 17
d_gene: TRBD2
v_gene: TRBV30
abundance: .

CDR3aa: CASGGTDTQYF
CDR3nt: TGTGCCAGCGGGGGGACAGATACGCAGTATTTT
j_gene: TRBJ2-3
len: 11
d_gene: .
v_gene: TRBV12-3/TRBV12-4
abundance: many

CDR3aa: CASSEGTGGTEAFF
CDR3nt: TGTGCCAGCAGTGAAGGGACAGGGGGAACTGAAGCTTTCTTT
j_gene: TRBJ1-1
len: 14
d_gene: TRBD1
v_gene: TRBV6-1
abundance: many

CDR3aa: CARDREKETQYF
CDR3nt: TGTGCCAGGGACAGGGAAAAGGAGACCCAGTACTTC
j_gene: TRBJ2-5
len: 12
d_gene: TRBD1
v_gene: TRBV2
abundance: few

CDR3aa: CASSGGGPGNNEQFF
CDR3nt: TGCGCCAGCAGCGGGGGAGGGCCAGGAAACAATGAGCAGTTCTTC
j_gene: TRBJ2-1
len: 15
d_gene: TRBD2
v_gene: TRBV5-1
abundance: many

CDR3aa: CSAQTGGPPMAYEQYF
CDR3nt: TGCAGTGCACAGACAGGGGGGCCTCCCATGGCCTACGAGCAGTACTTC
j_gene: TRBJ2-7
len: 16
d_gene: TRBD1
v_gene: TRBV20-1
abundance: .

CDR3aa: CASSLEPWGNTGELFF
CDR3nt: TGTGCCAGCAGCTTAGAACCCTGGGGGAACACCGGGGAGCTGTTTTTT
j_gene: TRBJ2-2
len: 16
d_gene: .
v_gene: TRBV7-2
abundance: .

CDR3aa: CASSLGGQGSYNEQFF
CDR3nt: TGTGCCAGCAGCTTAGGTGGACAGGGGTCCTACAATGAGCAGTTCTTC
j_gene: TRBJ2-1
len: 16
d_gene: TRBD1
v_gene: TRBV7-2
abundance: many

CDR3aa: CATSRDTYRDTQYF
CDR3nt: TGTGCCACCAGCAGAGATACATATAGGGATACGCAGTATTTT
j_gene: TRBJ2-3
len: 14
d_gene: .
v_gene: TRBV15
abundance: many

CDR3aa: CSATTGVANYGYTF
CDR3nt: TGCAGTGCTACGACAGGGGTGGCTAACTATGGCTACACCTTC
j_gene: TRBJ1-2
len: 14
d_gene: TRBD1
v_gene: TRBV20-1
abundance: .

CDR3aa: CASSQGFGTAPYEQYF
CDR3nt: TGTGCCAGCAGCCAAGGCTTCGGGACAGCACCCTACGAGCAGTACTTC
j_gene: TRBJ2-7
len: 16
d_gene: TRBD1
v_gene: TRBV2
abundance: few

CDR3aa: CASSRGLGGASYEQYF
CDR3nt: TGTGCCAGCAGCCGGGGATTGGGGGGCGCGTCCTACGAGCAGTACTTC
j_gene: TRBJ2-7
len: 16
d_gene: .
v_gene: TRBV9
abundance: .

CDR3aa: CASSLQGTDTEAFF
CDR3nt: TGCGCCAGCAGCTTACAGGGGACAGACACTGAAGCTTTCTTT
j_gene: TRBJ1-1
len: 14
d_gene: TRBD1
v_gene: TRBV5-1
abundance: many

CDR3aa: CAVLTSGINYNEQFF
CDR3nt: TGTGCCGTATTGACTAGCGGGATAAATTACAATGAGCAGTTCTTC
j_gene: TRBJ2-1
len: 15
d_gene: TRBD2
v_gene: TRBV6-1
abundance: few

CDR3aa: CASSVGATWQGSPQETQYF
CDR3nt: TGTGCCAGCAGCGTTGGTGCGACGTGGCAAGGGTCCCCACAAGAGACCCAGTACTTC
j_gene: TRBJ2-5
len: 19
d_gene: .
v_gene: TRBV9
abundance: many

CDR3aa: CASSFGGPEAFF
CDR3nt: TGTGCCAGCAGTTTTGGGGGCCCTGAAGCTTTCTTT
j_gene: TRBJ1-1
len: 12
d_gene: .
v_gene: TRBV28
abundance: many

CDR3aa: CASKGGASNEKLFF
CDR3nt: TGTGCCAGCAAAGGAGGGGCTTCTAATGAAAAACTGTTTTTT
j_gene: TRBJ1-4
len: 14
d_gene: .
v_gene: TRBV11-1
abundance: many

CDR3aa: CASSPPGTGGPFSYEQYF
CDR3nt: TGCGCCAGCAGCCCGCCCGGGACAGGGGGCCCCTTCTCCTACGAACAGTACTTC
j_gene: TRBJ2-7
len: 18
d_gene: TRBD1
v_gene: TRBV4-1
abundance: few

CDR3aa: CSARVGVDFTEAFF
CDR3nt: TGCAGTGCTAGAGTTGGAGTGGACTTCACTGAAGCTTTCTTT
j_gene: TRBJ1-1
len: 14
d_gene: .
v_gene: TRBV20-1
abundance: .

CDR3aa: CASSPHWENVQYF
CDR3nt: TGTGCCAGCAGCCCCCACTGGGAGAATGTGCAGTACTTC
j_gene: TRBJ2-7
len: 13
d_gene: .
v_gene: TRBV11-2
abundance: few

CDR3aa: CASSLAGVWDTQYF
CDR3nt: TGTGCCAGCAGTTTAGCGGGAGTCTGGGATACGCAGTATTTT
j_gene: TRBJ2-3
len: 14
d_gene: TRBD2
v_gene: TRBV27
abundance: few

CDR3aa: CASSLWAGDYEQYF
CDR3nt: TGTGCCAGCAGCTTATGGGCAGGGGATTACGAGCAGTACTTC
j_gene: TRBJ2-7
len: 14
d_gene: .
v_gene: TRBV7-8
abundance: many

CDR3aa: CASSSGGVTEAFF
CDR3nt: TGTGCCAGCAGCTCCGGAGGGGTGACTGAAGCTTTCTTT
j_gene: TRBJ1-1
len: 13
d_gene: .
v_gene: TRBV28
abundance: many

CDR3aa: CASVNRARPEQYF
CDR3nt: TGTGCCAGCGTCAACAGGGCTAGGCCCGAGCAGTACTTC
j_gene: TRBJ2-7
len: 13
d_gene: .
v_gene: TRBV28
abundance: few

CDR3aa: CAMAGVGNEQFF
CDR3nt: TGTGCCATGGCGGGGGTAGGCAATGAGCAGTTCTTC
j_gene: TRBJ2-1
len: 12
d_gene: TRBD2
v_gene: TRBV7-9
abundance: few

CDR3aa: CASSVAGGTLNEQFF
CDR3nt: TGTGCCAGCAGCGTAGCGGGAGGTACTCTCAATGAGCAGTTCTTC
j_gene: TRBJ2-1
len: 15
d_gene: TRBD2
v_gene: TRBV27
abundance: .

CDR3aa: CASSHTGGQSEQYF
CDR3nt: TGTGCCAGCAGTCACACGGGGGGTCAGAGCGAGCAGTACTTC
j_gene: TRBJ2-7
len: 14
d_gene: TRBD2
v_gene: TRBV12-3/TRBV12-4
abundance: many

CDR3aa: CSARGDSGYTF
CDR3nt: TGCAGTGCTAGAGGTGACAGCGGCTACACCTTC
j_gene: TRBJ1-2
len: 11
d_gene: .
v_gene: TRBV20-1
abundance: many

CDR3aa: CASSLAWDSNQPQHF
CDR3nt: TGTGCCAGCAGCTTAGCCTGGGATAGCAATCAGCCCCAGCATTTT
j_gene: TRBJ1-5
len: 15
d_gene: .
v_gene: TRBV7-9
abundance: few

CDR3aa: CASSDRTTNEKLFF
CDR3nt: TGTGCCAGTTCCGACAGGACTACTAATGAAAAACTGTTTTTT
j_gene: TRBJ1-4
len: 14
d_gene: .
v_gene: TRBV6-1
abundance: few

CDR3aa: CASSQALARTYEQFF
CDR3nt: TGTGCCAGCAGCCAAGCACTAGCGAGAACATATGAGCAGTTCTTC
j_gene: TRBJ2-1
len: 15
d_gene: TRBD2
v_gene: TRBV3-1
abundance: many

CDR3aa: CASSLQGLTYEQYF
CDR3nt: TGCGCCAGCAGCTTGCAGGGGCTTACCTACGAGCAGTACTTC
j_gene: TRBJ2-7
len: 14
d_gene: .
v_gene: TRBV5-1
abundance: many

CDR3aa: CASSPGLAAEPNEQFF
CDR3nt: TGTGCCAGCAGCCCGGGACTAGCGGCAGAGCCTAATGAGCAGTTCTTC
j_gene: TRBJ2-1
len: 16
d_gene: TRBD2
v_gene: TRBV3-1
abundance: .

CDR3aa: CASRALRTGTKETQYF
CDR3nt: TGTGCCAGTAGAGCCCTTAGAACCGGGACTAAAGAGACCCAGTACTTC
j_gene: TRBJ2-5
len: 16
d_gene: TRBD2
v_gene: TRBV19
abundance: .

CDR3aa: CASSSSFSSGNEYF
CDR3nt: TGTGCCAGCAGCTCCTCTTTCTCTAGCGGGAATGAGTACTTC
j_gene: TRBJ2-5
len: 14
d_gene: TRBD2
v_gene: TRBV13
abundance: .

CDR3aa: CASSPPGLAFYNEQFF
CDR3nt: TGTGCCAGCAGTCCTCCGGGACTAGCGTTCTACAATGAGCAGTTCTTC
j_gene: TRBJ2-1
len: 16
d_gene: TRBD2
v_gene: TRBV12-3/TRBV12-4
abundance: many

CDR3aa: CSASKAGGTDTQYF
CDR3nt: TGCAGTGCTAGTAAGGCGGGAGGAACAGATACGCAGTATTTT
j_gene: TRBJ2-3
len: 14
d_gene: TRBD2
v_gene: TRBV20-1
abundance: many

CDR3aa: CASSQPTSGSYEQYF
CDR3nt: TGCGCCAGCAGCCAACCTACTAGCGGCAGCTACGAGCAGTACTTC
j_gene: TRBJ2-7
len: 15
d_gene: TRBD2
v_gene: TRBV4-3
abundance: many

CDR3aa: CAISESMGGAQPQHF
CDR3nt: TGTGCCATCAGTGAGTCGATGGGGGGGGCTCAGCCCCAGCATTTT
j_gene: TRBJ1-5
len: 15
d_gene: .
v_gene: TRBV10-3
abundance: .

CDR3aa: CASSQLGSSYNEQFF
CDR3nt: TGTGCCAGCAGCCAATTAGGCTCATCCTACAATGAGCAGTTCTTC
j_gene: TRBJ2-1
len: 15
d_gene: .
v_gene: TRBV3-1
abundance: many

CDR3aa: CASSLLPGVREQYF
CDR3nt: TGCGCCAGCAGCTTGTTGCCAGGGGTGAGGGAGCAGTACTTC
j_gene: TRBJ2-7
len: 14
d_gene: .
v_gene: TRBV5-1
abundance: many

CDR3aa: CASSEARVTQYF
CDR3nt: TGTGCCAGCAGTGAAGCGAGGGTGACCCAGTACTTC
j_gene: TRBJ2-5
len: 12
d_gene: .
v_gene: TRBV2
abundance: .

CDR3aa: CASSQDPSSYNEQFF
CDR3nt: TGCGCCAGCAGCCAAGACCCTAGCTCCTACAATGAGCAGTTCTTC
j_gene: TRBJ2-1
len: 15
d_gene: .
v_gene: TRBV11-3
abundance: few

CDR3aa: CAILASGRFNEQYF
CDR3nt: TGTGCCATCTTGGCTAGCGGGAGGTTCAACGAGCAGTACTTC
j_gene: TRBJ2-7
len: 14
d_gene: TRBD2
v_gene: TRBV28
abundance: .

CDR3aa: CASRVGGNEQFF
CDR3nt: TGTGCCAGCAGGGTAGGGGGGAATGAGCAGTTCTTC
j_gene: TRBJ2-1
len: 12
d_gene: .
v_gene: TRBV12-3/TRBV12-4
abundance: many

CDR3aa: CASGRRDNDNEQFF
CDR3nt: TGTGCCAGCGGCCGCCGGGACAATGACAATGAGCAGTTCTTC
j_gene: TRBJ2-1
len: 14
d_gene: .
v_gene: TRBV6-1
abundance: few

CDR3aa: CASSLPRGQGVEAFF
CDR3nt: TGTGCCAGTTCTCTACCCAGGGGGCAAGGGGTTGAAGCTTTCTTT
j_gene: TRBJ1-1
len: 15
d_gene: TRBD1
v_gene: TRBV28
abundance: many

CDR3aa: CASSLRAGGQPQHF
CDR3nt: TGTGCCAGCAGTTTAAGGGCAGGGGGACAGCCCCAGCATTTT
j_gene: TRBJ1-5
len: 14
d_gene: TRBD1
v_gene: TRBV27
abundance: many